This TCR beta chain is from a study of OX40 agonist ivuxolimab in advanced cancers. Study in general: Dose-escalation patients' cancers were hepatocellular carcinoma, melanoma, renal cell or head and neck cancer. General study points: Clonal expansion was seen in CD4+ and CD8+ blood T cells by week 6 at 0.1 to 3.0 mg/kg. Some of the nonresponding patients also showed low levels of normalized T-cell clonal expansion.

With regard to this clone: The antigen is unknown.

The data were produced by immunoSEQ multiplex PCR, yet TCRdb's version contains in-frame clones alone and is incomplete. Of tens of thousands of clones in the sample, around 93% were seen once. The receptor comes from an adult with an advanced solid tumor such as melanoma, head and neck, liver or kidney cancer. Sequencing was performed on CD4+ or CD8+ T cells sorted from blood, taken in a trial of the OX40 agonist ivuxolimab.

In nucleotides, the CDR3 is TGTGCCAGCAGTTCGGACACTCAAAAACTGTTTTTT. Its protein is CASSSDTQKLFF. J is TRBJ1-4 and V is TRBV6-1; D may be TRBD1 (5 bases). V was shortened by 5 bases and J by 9 bases, with 10 bases between the two germline ends. CDR3 length equals 12 residues. Germline V lookup: CDR1 MNHNS, CDR2 SASEGT.